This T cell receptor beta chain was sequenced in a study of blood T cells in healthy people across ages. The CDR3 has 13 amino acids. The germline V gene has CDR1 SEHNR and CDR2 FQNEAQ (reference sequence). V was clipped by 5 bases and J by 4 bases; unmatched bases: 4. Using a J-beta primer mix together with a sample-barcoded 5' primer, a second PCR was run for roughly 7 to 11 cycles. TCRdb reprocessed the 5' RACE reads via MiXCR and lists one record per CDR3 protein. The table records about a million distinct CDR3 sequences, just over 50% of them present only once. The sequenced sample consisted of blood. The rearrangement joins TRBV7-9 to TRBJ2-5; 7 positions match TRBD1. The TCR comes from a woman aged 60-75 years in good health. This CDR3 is CASSDRVIETQYF. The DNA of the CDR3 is TGTGCCAGCAGCGACAGGGTCATAGAGACCCAGTACTTC.